Following are 20 T cell receptor beta chains from one sample sequenced in a study of T-cell reconstitution after alpha-beta-depleted transplantation in children. This sample's TCRbeta library carried unique molecular identifier barcodes. One entry per CDR3 protein, called by TCRdb with MiXCR from the PCR reads. The top ten clones hold around 9.1% of a sample with 250,000 to 300,000 distinct CDR3 sequences, about 10% of them seen once. Sequenced material: PBMCs from the stem cell graft donor, taken from the stem cell graft. These receptors originate from a human donor who donated a stem cell graft to a child with SCID.

The rearrangement uses TRBV27 and TRBJ2-7; 7 bases match TRBD2. CDR1 is MNHEY and CDR2 is SMNVEV in the germline V gene (reference sequence). The CDR3 covers 17 residues. Trimming took 4 bases from V and 4 from J; bases not matched to a gene: 16. The CDR3 protein is CASSWARPGGGEYEQYF. CDR3 bases: TGTGCCAGCAGTTGGGCCCGACCGGGTGGGGGGGAATACGAGCAGTACTTC.

A few counts support this clonotype. J is TRBJ2-7 and V is TRBV5-1, with D perhaps matching TRBD1 (5 bases). The V gene lost 1 base and the J gene lost 5 bases, with 13 bases spanning the gap. Germline assignment: CDR1 SGHRS and CDR2 YFSETQ. There are 14 residues in the CDR3. The CDR3 nucleotides are TGCGCCAGCAGCTTGTTCCAGGGATCACACGAGCAGTACTTC. It translates to CASSLFQGSHEQYF.

The chain has TRBV6-1 and TRBJ1-4; TRBD1 might be the D (5 bases). V was shortened by 3 bases and J by 0 bases, with 8 bases between the two germline ends. Looked up from germline, CDR1 is MNHNS and CDR2 is SASEGT. The CDR3 is made up of 15 amino acids. This CDR3 is CASSEGLSTNEKLFF. Written as DNA, the CDR3 is TGTGCCAGCAGTGAGGGGCTCTCAACTAATGAAAAACTGTTTTTT.

This clonotype was picked up a small number of times. In nucleotides, the CDR3 is TGTGCCAGCAGTTATGGACCGAAAATAGTTTCACCCCTCCACTTT. This sequence encodes CASSYGPKIVSPLHF. This chain uses TRBV27 with TRBJ1-6; D is undetermined. The CDR3 spans 15 residues. Germline V gene sequence: CDR1 MNHEY, CDR2 SMNVEV (reference sequence). V was shortened by 4 bases and J by 9 bases, with 16 bases between the two germline ends.

A few counts support this clonotype. J is TRBJ2-7 and V is TRBV21-1; the table's D call TRBD1 went unverified against the DNA. TRBV21-1 is given as a pseudogene. The CDR3 spans 16 residues. CDR3 DNA sequence: TGTGCCAGCAGCGGACAGGGTGCCAGAAGCTCCTACGAGCAGTACTTC. It encodes CASSGQGARSSYEQYF.

This clonotype was picked up a small number of times. The chain links TRBV7-9 to TRBJ2-2; unclear D gene. Germline V gene sequence: CDR1 SEHNR, CDR2 FQNEAQ (reference sequence). This CDR3 has 14 residues. The ends were cut back, 4 bases at V and 5 bases at J, with 11 bases in the middle. The CDR3 spells CASSSTAMTGELFF. CDR3 nucleotides: TGTGCCAGCAGCTCCACGGCGATGACCGGGGAGCTGTTTTTT.

The chain joins TRBV27 to TRBJ2-3; D call uncertain. There are 13 residues in the CDR3. Germline loops: CDR1 MNHEY, CDR2 SMNVEV (reference sequence). Trimming stripped 5 bases from V and 3 bases from J, with 9 bases between. The CDR3 DNA reads TGTGCCAGCAGTCTAAAACCTACAGATACGCAGTATTTT. Amino acids: CASSLKPTDTQYF.

This clonotype was recorded at least ten times. This chain joins TRBV12-3 or TRBV12-4 and TRBJ2-2, with TRBD2 matching over 7 bases. The CDR3 covers 14 residues. The V segment lost 7 bases and the J segment 8 bases; nucleotides outside the gene matches: 10. The CDR3 DNA reads TGTGCCAGCATCCACGGGAGGAAACGGGGGGAGCTGTTTTTT. As protein: CASIHGRKRGELFF.

The rearrangement links TRBV5-5 to TRBJ2-2; D gene ambiguous. The CDR3 length is 14 residues. CDR1 is SGHKS, CDR2 YYEKEE, per germline (reference sequence). With 0 bases removed from V and 3 bases from J, the gap between germline ends came to 6 bases. In nucleotides, the CDR3 is TGTGCCAGCAGCTTGGTATACGACACCGGGGAGCTGTTTTTT. Translating gives CASSLVYDTGELFF.

This clonotype was seen only a few times. This chain joins TRBV4-1 and TRBJ2-7; D might be TRBD2 (6 bases). The length of the CDR3 is 14 residues. Trimming stripped 3 bases from V and 2 bases from J, with 11 bases between. Germline V gene data show CDR1 as MGHRA and CDR2 as YSYEKL. The CDR3 nucleotides read TGCGCCAGCAGCCAGGAACTAGCTGCCTACGAGCAGTACTTC. This gives the protein CASSQELAAYEQYF.

V and J are TRBV10-3 and TRBJ2-1; 13 nucleotides agree with TRBD2. V was pared by 10 bases and J by 5 bases, with 5 bases of the junction left unmatched. CDR3 size: 14 residues. CDR1 and CDR2 from the germline V gene are ENHRY and SYGVKD. CDR3 region: CATGLAGDNNEQFF. The CDR3 DNA is TGTGCCACCGGACTAGCGGGGGATAACAATGAGCAGTTCTTC.

This clonotype was counted between two and nine times. The chain carries TRBV5-1 and TRBJ2-7; 9 bases are a match to TRBD1. The germline CDR1 and CDR2 sequences are SGHRS and YFSETQ. Trimming took 0 bases from V and 12 from J; bases not matched to a gene: 10. The CDR3 covers 14 residues. The CDR3 DNA follows: TGCGCCAGCAGCTTGGGGCCGACAGGGGGTTTGGTGTACTTC. Amino acids: CASSLGPTGGLVYF.

A few counts support this clonotype. The chain couples TRBV12-3 or TRBV12-4 to TRBJ2-1; weak D call: TRBD1 (6 bases). The CDR3 totals 14 residues. Trimming shortened V by 0 bases and J by 8 bases, and 11 bases separated the two germline ends. In DNA form, the CDR3 reads TGTGCCAGCAGTTTAGCGGGGGCCTGGGATGAGCAGTTCTTC. Translation gives CASSLAGAWDEQFF.

This sequence joins TRBV12-3 or TRBV12-4 and TRBJ1-6; D not certain. The CDR3 is made up of 13 amino acids. Trimming shortened V by 6 bases and J by 9 bases, and 12 bases separated the two germline ends. The CDR3 DNA reads as TGTGCCAGCAGGGCAGAGCAGGCTTCACCCCTCCACTTT. The encoded protein is CASRAEQASPLHF.

This clonotype was seen ten or more times. The chain recombines TRBV6-5 with TRBJ2-1; D is possibly TRBD2 (7 bases). Trimming removed 7 bases from V and 2 bases from J, with 12 bases in between. The germline CDR1 and CDR2 sequences are MNHEY and SVGAGI. The CDR3 totals 14 residues. CDR3 in DNA: TGTGCCAGCAAATGGGGGGGCCCCTACAATGAGCAGTTCTTC. Encoded protein: CASKWGGPYNEQFF.

This clonotype was seen ten or more times. This chain joins TRBV25-1 and TRBJ2-1, with TRBD2 matching over 10 bases. V shed 6 bases, J shed 3 bases, and the junction held 5 bases outside the gene matches. The germline gives CDR1 MGHDK, CDR2 SYGVNS. This CDR3 comprises 15 residues. The CDR3: CASRALAGDYNEQFF. The CDR3 DNA reads TGTGCCAGCAGAGCCCTAGCGGGGGACTACAATGAGCAGTTCTTC.

There are a few counts of this clonotype. CDR3 sequence reads: CASSRTGDSSYEQYF. Here the CDR3 DNA reads TGTGCCAGCTCCCGTACAGGGGATAGCTCCTACGAGCAGTACTTC. The chain joins TRBV18 to TRBJ2-7, with 7 bases that match TRBD1. V gave up 6 bases and J gave up 0 bases; unmatched junction bases: 8. Per germline, CDR1 KGHSH and CDR2 LQKENI. The CDR3 sequence is 15 residues long.

V is TRBV19 and J is TRBJ1-5; unclear D gene. V shed 6 bases and J shed 2 bases, with 8 bases lying between them. The CDR3 sequence is 13 residues long. In germline, CDR1 is LNHDA, CDR2 SQIVND (reference sequence). CDR3 coding DNA: TGTGCCAGTAGAGTGACGGGCAATCAGCCCCAGCATTTT. Translating gives CASRVTGNQPQHF.

This chain uses TRBV27 with TRBJ2-3; 8 bases agree with TRBD1. The CDR3 runs to 16 residues. CDR1 and CDR2 (germline): MNHEY, SMNVEV (reference sequence). The V segment lost 2 bases and the J segment 0 bases; nucleotides outside the gene matches: 4. The CDR3 reads CASSLGQGYSTDTQYF. The CDR3 DNA reads as TGTGCCAGCAGTTTAGGACAGGGCTACAGCACAGATACGCAGTATTTT.

This clonotype turned up a few times. The genes are TRBV5-4 and TRBJ2-1; 12 bases match TRBD2. The CDR3 extends over 13 amino acids. V shed 6 bases and J 9 bases; nucleotides not matched to a gene: 4. Germline V lookup: CDR1 SGHNT, CDR2 YYREEE (reference sequence). In DNA form, the CDR3 reads TGTGCCAGCACTCTAGCGGGGGGGGTTGAGCAGTTCTTC. Amino acids: CASTLAGGVEQFF. The whole variable domain, remainder taken from reference TRBV5-4 and TRBJ2-1, is ETGVTQSPTHLIKTRGQQVTLRCSSQSGHNTVSWYQQALGQGPQFIFQYYREEENGRGNFPPRFSGLQFPNYSSELNVNALELDDSALYLCASTLAGGVEQFFGPGTRLTVL.